This T cell receptor beta chain originates from a study of blood T cell repertoires in COVID-19. Whole-study context: Acute and convalescent COVID-19 specimens originated in the United States, Italy and Spain.

V was pared by 6 bases and J by 10 bases, with 12 bases between. Germline V CDR1 and CDR2: SEHNR, FQNEAQ (reference sequence). The CDR3 covers 12 residues. This clone was detected only a few times. Per the authors' pipeline: Amplification of reference gene primers provided the estimated nucleated cell counts. Some clones are missing from TCRdb's copy, which holds only in-frame ones; the method was immunoSEQ multiplex PCR. That table gives V, J and clone size, and the DNA gave D and trimming. The sample lists some 120,000 clones; about 80% were seen once. The genes are TRBV7-9 and TRBJ1-4; possible D gene TRBD1, 5 bases. Sequenced sample: peripheral blood. The clonotype originates from a woman aged 45-59 years with acute or convalescent COVID-19. The CDR3 DNA reads TGTGCCAGCAGTCGCGCGGGGCGAAAACTGTTTTTT. Protein: CASSRAGRKLFF.